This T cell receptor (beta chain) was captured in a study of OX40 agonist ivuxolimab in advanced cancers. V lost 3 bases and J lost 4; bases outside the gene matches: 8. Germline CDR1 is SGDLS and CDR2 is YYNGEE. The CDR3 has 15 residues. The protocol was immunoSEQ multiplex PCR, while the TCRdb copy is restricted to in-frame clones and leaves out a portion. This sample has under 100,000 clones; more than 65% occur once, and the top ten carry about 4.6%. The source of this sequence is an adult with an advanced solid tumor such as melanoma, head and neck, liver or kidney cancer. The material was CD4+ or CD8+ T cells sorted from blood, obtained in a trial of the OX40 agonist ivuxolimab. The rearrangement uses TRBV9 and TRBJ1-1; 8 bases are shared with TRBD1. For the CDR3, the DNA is TGTGCCAGCAGCGGGACAGGGACTCGGGGCACTGAAGCTTTCTTT. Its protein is CASSGTGTRGTEAFF. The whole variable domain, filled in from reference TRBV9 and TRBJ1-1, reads DSGVTQTPKHLITATGQRVTLRCSPRSGDLSVYWYQQSLDQGLQFLIQYYNGEERAKGNILERFSAQQFPDLHSELNLSSLELGDSALYFCASSGTGTRGTEAFFGQGTRLTVV.